One T cell receptor (beta chain) is described in this entry. Its antigen is still unknown. The data were obtained in a study of cytomegalovirus exposure and HLA in healthy donors. PCR involved 60 Vbeta and 13 Jbeta primers. This table comes from immunoSEQ multiplex PCR, and its TCRdb copy is limited to in-frame clones, with some not included. The data hold around 150,000 clones, with 55% to 80% observed a single time. Whole-study findings and limits: A missense DCLRE1C variant was associated with V- and J-gene trimming of TCR beta chains in a later analysis, and an independent cohort replicated the association. Donors belonging to an Asian-associated ancestry cluster reportedly showed fewer N-insertions in productive TCRs than the roughly 700-donor mean, according to what a later analysis found.

The V end was cut by 0 bases, the J end by 3 bases, with 11 bases between. The CDR3 consists of 16 residues. The germline V gene encodes CDR1 MGHRA and CDR2 YSYEKL. The TCR sequence derives from a woman in her late teens or twenties in good health and CMV-seropositive. The sample consisted of PBMCs. The rearrangement links TRBV4-1 to TRBJ2-2; tentatively, D is TRBD1 (6 bases). The CDR3 sequence: CASSQEGQSHTGELFF. In DNA, the CDR3 is TGCGCCAGCAGCCAAGAAGGACAGTCCCACACCGGGGAGCTGTTTTTT.